One sample yielded the 5 T cell receptor beta chains listed below, sequenced in a study of cytomegalovirus exposure and HLA in healthy donors. This PCR relied on a set of 60 Vbeta primers and 13 Jbeta primers. Here immunoSEQ multiplex PCR was the method, and the copy in TCRdb shows in-frame clones only, minus some. This sample has approximately 70,000 clones, with 72% found just once. Sequencing input: PBMCs. The source of these receptors is a woman in her thirties or forties in good health and CMV-seropositive.

The chain carries TRBV5-1 and TRBJ2-7; 9 positions agree with TRBD2. V lost 3 bases and J lost 5; bases outside the gene matches: 6. CDR1 is SGHRS and CDR2 is YFSETQ in the germline V gene. CDR3 length equals 14 residues. CDR3 sequence (DNA): TGCGCCAGCAGCTCAGCGGGGGGAAGAAACGAGCAGTACTTC. Its protein product is CASSSAGGRNEQYF.

This clone was observed a handful of times. The V call is TRBV19, the J call TRBJ1-5, with 7 nucleotides matching TRBD1. From germline, CDR1 is LNHDA and CDR2 SQIVND (reference sequence). J was trimmed by 4 bases and V by 3 bases; bases with no gene match: 9. The CDR3 extends over 16 amino acids. The CDR3 bases are TGTGCCAGTAGTATGGTGGAGGGGGCAAGGAATCAGCCCCAGCATTTT. It codes for CASSMVEGARNQPQHF.

The V and J genes are TRBV7-3 and TRBJ1-1; maybe TRBD1 (5 bases). Germline V gene lookup returns CDR1 SGHTA and CDR2 FQGTGA. This CDR3 region has 14 residues. V was clipped by 0 bases and J by 8 bases, with 13 bases between them. The CDR3 spells CASSLTGRASEAFF. In DNA form, the CDR3 reads TGTGCCAGCAGCTTAACGGGCAGGGCTTCCGAAGCTTTCTTT. The full variable domain, its missing parts supplied by reference TRBV7-3 and TRBJ1-1, is GAGVSQTPSNKVTEKGKYVELRCDPISGHTALYWYRQSLGQGPEFLIYFQGTGAADDSGLPNDRFFAVRPEGSVSTLKIQRTERGDSAVYLCASSLTGRASEAFFGQGTRLTVV.

The J gene is TRBJ1-2, the V gene TRBV11-2; possible D gene TRBD1, 6 bases. Trimming shortened V by 4 bases and J by 6 bases, and 12 bases separated the two germline ends. This CDR3 spans 13 amino acids. Germline loops: CDR1 SGHAT, CDR2 FQNNGV. For the CDR3, the DNA is TGTGCCAGCAGCTCACAGGGAACAGATGGCTACACCTTC. The encoded protein is CASSSQGTDGYTF.

CDR3 loop: CASSEPGFPNEKLFF. The CDR3 DNA follows: TGTGCCAGCAGTGAACCAGGGTTTCCTAATGAAAAACTGTTTTTT. V and J are TRBV2 and TRBJ1-4; perhaps TRBD1 as D (5 bases). Trimming took 2 bases from V and 3 from J, leaving 10 bases between them. The germline CDR1 and CDR2 sequences are SNHLY and FYNNEI. The CDR3 has 15 amino acids. The complete variable domain, with remaining parts taken from reference TRBV2 and TRBJ1-4, reads EPEVTQTPSHQVTQMGQEVILRCVPISNHLYFYWYRQILGQKVEFLVSFYNNEISEKSEIFDDQFSVERPDGSNFTLKIRSTKLEDSAMYFCASSEPGFPNEKLFFGSGTQLSVL.